This T cell receptor (beta chain) was retrieved from a study of PD-L1 blockade in urothelial cancer. Study in general: Male patients with bladder-origin urothelial cancer numbered about nine tenths of the roughly 29. Blood was subjected to analysis at 3 weeks (second dose) and 6 weeks following treatment start.

Germline V gives CDR1 SGHAT, CDR2 FQDESV (reference sequence). The CDR3 totals 12 residues. V lost 2 bases to trimming and J lost 12 bases, with 14 bases between them. Notes on this clone: Antigen: not known.

Indicated time point: peripheral blood 6 weeks after treatment start. Study results and caveats: At the 3-week point, tumor-associated blood clones expanded more in durable-benefit patients.

Here immunoSEQ multiplex PCR was the method, and the copy in TCRdb shows in-frame clones only, minus some. The data show around 46,000 clones, roughly 86% seen once. The material sequenced was PBMCs, taken around atezolizumab (anti-PD-L1) treatment. This TCR derives from a man in his fifties or sixties with urothelial cancer. The rearrangement joins TRBV11-1 to TRBJ2-7; weak D call: TRBD1 (5 bases). The CDR3, as DNA: TGTGCCAGCAGCTTAAGGACATCAGAAGCGTACTTC. Its translation is CASSLRTSEAYF.